The 15 T cell receptor beta chains below come from one sample, sequenced in a study of T cell clonality in common variable immunodeficiency. Data came from immunoSEQ multiplex PCR; TCRdb stores just in-frame clones and leaves some out. The sample contains 15,000 to 20,000 clones, none occurring once; over 2% lies in the top ten. Findings and caveats of the study: In common variable immunodeficiency, TCR beta chains reportedly carried fewer deletions and N-nucleotide insertions.

No antigens are known for them. Input material: peripheral blood mononuclear cells. The receptors originated from a human donor with common variable immunodeficiency.

This clone was picked up many times. Read coverage stops 3 residues before the CDR3 terminus; the germline J gene supplies the remainder. V is TRBV10-1 and J is TRBJ2-2; 10 bases align to TRBD2. The V and J ends lost 6 bases and 6 bases, in that order; junction bases with no gene match: 7. The germline V gene has CDR1 WNHNN and CDR2 SYGVQD (reference sequence). This CDR3 region has 15 residues. The CDR3 protein is CASSPSGSLPGELFF. The covered CDR3 bases are TGCGCCAGCAGCCCTAGCGGGAGTCTTCCCGGGGAG.

At least ten counts were recorded for this clone. The read ends 3 residues before the CDR3 terminus; that terminus is restored from the germline J gene. The chain uses TRBV29-1 and TRBJ2-5, with 11 bases lining up with TRBD2. The J segment lost 4 bases and the V segment lost 7 bases, leaving 2 bases of the junction unmatched. Germline assignment: CDR1 SQVTM and CDR2 ANQGSEA. The CDR3 is 12 residues long. CDR3 loop: CSGTSGRETQYF. CDR3 bases read: TGCAGCGGAACTAGCGGGAGAGAGACC.

This clone was detected ten times or more. The CDR3 extends 3 residues past the end of the read, so its final part is completed from the germline J gene. The chain joins TRBV7-9 to TRBJ2-7; 7 bases match TRBD2. Germline CDR1 is SEHNR and CDR2 is FQNEAQ (reference sequence). Trimming at V came to 1 base and at J to 1 base, leaving 1 base not matched to a gene. The length of the CDR3 is 14 residues. Partial CDR3 DNA: TGTGCCAGCAGCTTAGTAGCGGGTTCCTACGAG. Residues: CASSLVAGSYE. In full, the CDR3 is CASSLVAGSYEQYF.

Many counts were recorded for this clone. The read terminates 3 residues ahead of where the CDR3 ends, so the germline J gene completes it. This sequence joins TRBV20-1 and TRBJ2-3; 15 bases fit TRBD2. The CDR3 runs to 15 residues. V trimming: 3 bases; J trimming: 7 bases; junction bases outside the gene matches: 5. CDR1 is DFQATT and CDR2 is SNEGSKA in the germline V gene (reference sequence). This CDR3 reads CSARGLAGGQNTQYF. The sequenced part of the CDR3 DNA is TGCAGTGCTAGGGGACTAGCGGGAGGCCAAAATACG.

This clone was detected ten times or more. A read error may account for a junction end that differs from germline. The covered CDR3 bases are TGCAGTGCCAGAGACCGGGACAGGGGAAATAATTCACCC. This translates into CSARDRDRGNNSP. The complete CDR3 protein is CSARDRDRGNNSPLHF. The V and J genes are TRBV20-1 and TRBJ1-6; the match to TRBD1 covers 10 bases. From the germline J gene comes the end of the CDR3, since the read stops 3 residues before it. Germline V gives CDR1 DFQATT, CDR2 SNEGSKA (reference sequence). This CDR3 comprises 16 residues.

In its sample, this clone was seen many times. The CDR3 end falls 3 residues outside the read, so it is completed with the germline J gene. The chain couples TRBV20-1 to TRBJ2-7; 8 positions match TRBD1. The V and J ends lost 6 bases and 5 bases, in that order; junction bases with no gene match: 15. The germline CDR1 and CDR2 sequences are DFQATT and SNEGSKA (reference sequence). The CDR3 has 15 residues. The CDR3 sequence is CSARPVTGEVDEQYF. The covered CDR3 bases are TGCAGTGCCAGACCCGTGACAGGGGAGGTCGACGAG.

This clone rates as medium-sized. The read terminates 3 residues ahead of where the CDR3 ends, so the germline J gene completes it. The rearrangement uses TRBV14 and TRBJ2-5; tentatively, D is TRBD2 (6 bases). V gave up 2 bases and J gave up 0 bases, with 16 bases separating them. Germline assignment: CDR1 SGHDN and CDR2 FVKESK. This CDR3 contains 17 residues. The sequenced part of the CDR3 DNA is TGTGCCAGCAGCCAATATATCCAGGCGGGGTACCAAGAGACC. This gives the protein CASSQYIQAGYQET. In full, the CDR3 reads CASSQYIQAGYQETQYF.

This clone has at least ten counts. The read comes to an end 3 residues before the CDR3 does, leaving the germline J gene to fill in the end. The V gene is TRBV19, the J gene TRBJ1-5, with 9 bases identical to TRBD1. The ends lost 5 bases at V and 7 bases at J; junction bases unmatched: 12. The CDR3 contains 16 residues. The V gene's germline CDR1 is LNHDA and CDR2 SQIVND (reference sequence). CDR3 region: CASSPTGTGFRQPQHF. The covered CDR3 bases are TGTGCCAGTAGTCCCACCGGGACAGGGTTTAGACAGCCC.

This clone showed up many times. The read ends 3 residues before the CDR3 terminus; that terminus is restored from the germline J gene. V and J are TRBV6-2 or TRBV6-3 and TRBJ2-1, with 11 bases aligning to TRBD2. Looked up from germline, CDR1 is MNHEY and CDR2 is SVGEGT. CDR3 length: 14 residues. The junction had 0 bases not matched to a gene; V was cut back by 4 bases and J by 4 bases. Here the CDR3 reads CASSSSGRYNEQFF. CDR3 bases read: TGTGCCAGCAGTTCTAGCGGGAGGTACAATGAG.

Many counts were recorded for this clone. The observed sequence ends 3 residues before the CDR3 terminus, with the missing tail filled in from the germline J gene. The chain couples TRBV7-3 to TRBJ2-2; 9 bases fit TRBD2. The V segment lost 2 bases and the J segment 6 bases; nucleotides outside the gene matches: 4. The germline CDR1 and CDR2 sequences are SGHTA and FQGTGA. This CDR3 spans 15 amino acids. The CDR3 here is CASSLVGLASGELFF. The covered CDR3 bases are TGTGCCAGCAGCTTAGTAGGACTAGCGTCCGGGGAG. Full variable domain (remainder filled in from reference TRBV7-3 and TRBJ2-2): GAGVSQTPSNKVTEKGKYVELRCDPISGHTALYWYRQSLGQGPEFLIYFQGTGAADDSGLPNDRFFAVRPEGSVSTLKIQRTERGDSAVYLCASSLVGLASGELFFGEGSRLTVL.

This clone was counted at least ten times. Read coverage stops 3 residues before the CDR3 terminus; the germline J gene supplies the remainder. This sequence joins TRBV19 and TRBJ1-1; the D is unclear. V lost 6 bases and J lost 4, with 12 bases in between. CDR1 and CDR2 (germline): LNHDA, SQIVND (reference sequence). This CDR3 spans 13 amino acids. CDR3 DNA (partial): TGTGCCAGTAGGGCCGGGGTGACCACTGAA. It codes for CASRAGVTTE. The complete CDR3 reads CASRAGVTTEAFF.

This clone was seen at least ten times. The read terminates 3 residues before the CDR3 end, so the remaining end is supplied by the germline J gene. The chain employs TRBV20-1 and TRBJ2-5; 11 nucleotides align to TRBD2. Germline CDR1 and CDR2: DFQATT and SNEGSKA (reference sequence). V lost 7 bases, J lost 5 bases, and 9 bases stayed unmatched. CDR3 length: 14 amino acids. CDR3: CSVLTSGTLETQYF. The part of the CDR3 DNA that was read is TGCAGTGTTCTGACTAGCGGGACGTTGGAGACC.

Regarding this clone: Compared with germline, one end of the junction differs, possibly owing to a read error. The read terminates 3 residues ahead of where the CDR3 ends, so the germline J gene completes it. The V call is TRBV30, the J call TRBJ2-6; D may be TRBD1 (6 bases). Per germline, CDR1 GTSNPN and CDR2 SVGIG (reference sequence). The CDR3 is made up of 16 amino acids. The CDR3 bases that were read are TGTGCCTGGAGAAGGGGGTCATCCTCTAGGGCCAACGTC. Residues: CAWRRGSSSRANV. The full CDR3 is CAWRRGSSSRANVLTF.

This clone was counted many times. The read terminates 3 residues ahead of where the CDR3 ends, so the germline J gene completes it. This chain connects TRBV6-2 or TRBV6-3 to TRBJ2-1; 12 bases align to TRBD2. V shed 6 bases, J shed 8 bases, and the junction held 8 bases outside the gene matches. There are 15 residues in the CDR3. Germline V gene data show CDR1 as MNHEY and CDR2 as SVGEGT. Incomplete CDR3 DNA: TGTGCCAGCAGGCCCCTTCTAGCGGGAGGGGATGAG. This gives the protein CASRPLLAGGDE. The full CDR3 protein reads CASRPLLAGGDEQFF.

This clone has at least ten counts. The read halts 3 residues ahead of the CDR3 end, with the missing end drawn from the germline J gene. The genes are TRBV15 and TRBJ2-7, with 8 bases identical to TRBD2. Germline trimming cut 1 base from V and 0 bases from J; bases unmatched to any gene: 5. The V gene's germline CDR1 is LNHNV and CDR2 YYDKDF (reference sequence). CDR3 length: 16 amino acids. The CDR3 sequence is CATSRVAGPSSYEQYF. The part of the CDR3 DNA that was read is TGTGCCACCAGCAGAGTAGCGGGGCCGAGCTCCTACGAG.